Below are 11 T cell receptor beta chains sequenced from a single sample in a study of cytomegalovirus exposure and HLA in healthy donors (dated by TCRdb to about 2017). The method behind the library was the immunoSEQ multiplex PCR assay. For the multiplex PCR, a mixture combining 60 forward primers for TCR Vbeta segments and 13 reverse primers for TCR Jbeta segments was used. TCRdb limited this immuneACCESS table to in-frame rearrangements with V and J called. A share of clones is missing; checked studies link under half to unresolved V genes, and the rest is unexplained. Within this sample are approximately 150,000 clones, with roughly 76% of them counted one time only. 1.9% of the sample is taken by the ten largest. Sequencing was carried out using PBMCs. The origin of the receptors is a human donor in good health.

This clone has a single count. This chain uses TRBV5-1 with TRBJ2-7; 8 positions match TRBD1. V lost 4 bases to trimming and J lost 5 bases; unmatched junction nucleotides: 8. The germline CDR1 and CDR2 sequences are SGHRS and YFSETQ. The CDR3 is 14 residues long. The CDR3 DNA is TGCGCCAGCAGCCTAAGGACAGGGTCGGACGAGCAGTACTTC. Amino acids: CASSLRTGSDEQYF.

The rearrangement links TRBV9 to TRBJ2-7; tentative D call: TRBD2 (7 bases). The CDR3 is made up of 14 amino acids. From germline, CDR1 is SGDLS and CDR2 YYNGEE. Trimming took 1 base from V and 6 from J, leaving 14 bases between them. CDR3 sequence reads: CASSVTRGGAEQYF. CDR3 nucleotides: TGTGCCAGCAGCGTAACTAGAGGGGGGGCCGAGCAGTACTTC.

This clone has a handful of counts. The chain links TRBV27 to TRBJ2-2; D is possibly TRBD1 (5 bases). The CDR3 sequence is 15 residues long. Trimming shortened V by 7 bases and J by 2 bases, and 14 bases separated the two germline ends. CDR1 and CDR2 (germline): MNHEY, SMNVEV (reference sequence). The CDR3 sequence is CASTIDRRNTGELFF. In DNA, the CDR3 is TGTGCCAGCACCATTGACAGAAGAAACACCGGGGAGCTGTTTTTT.

The chain couples TRBV5-1 to TRBJ2-5; 9 bases agree with TRBD1. V was pared by 5 bases and J by 4 bases, with 9 bases of the junction left unmatched. The CDR3 consists of 15 residues. CDR1 is SGHRS, CDR2 YFSETQ, per germline. This chain's CDR3 is CASRTSRDRVETQYF. Here the CDR3 DNA reads TGCGCCAGCAGAACGTCCCGGGACAGGGTAGAGACCCAGTACTTC.

The V and J genes are TRBV5-5 and TRBJ1-1; D is unclear. Germline V CDR1 and CDR2: SGHKS, YYEKEE (reference sequence). CDR3 length: 14 amino acids. Between the trimmed V and J ends, which lost 4 bases and 8 bases, there was a span of 18 bases. The CDR3 region is CASSPIAARREAFF. The CDR3 coding sequence is TGTGCCAGCAGCCCAATCGCCGCTCGGAGGGAAGCTTTCTTT.

V is TRBV7-9 and J is TRBJ1-1, with a weak D call TRBD1 (6 bases). The CDR3 runs 15 residues. The germline gives CDR1 SEHNR, CDR2 FQNEAQ (reference sequence). Trimming cost V 5 bases and J 1 base, with 14 bases left between them. This CDR3 is CASSENDRKNTEAFF. The DNA for the CDR3 is TGTGCCAGCAGCGAAAATGACAGGAAGAACACTGAAGCTTTCTTT.

V and J are TRBV5-1 and TRBJ1-5, with a possible D match to TRBD1 (6 bases). Trimming took 3 bases from V and 1 from J, leaving 8 bases between them. Germline V gene data show CDR1 as SGHRS and CDR2 as YFSETQ. CDR3 size: 14 residues. CDR3 sequence (DNA): TGCGCCAGCAGCTCAGGGGAAAGCAATCAGCCCCAGCATTTT. Its protein is CASSSGESNQPQHF.

The chain couples TRBV6-6 to TRBJ2-2; possibly TRBD1 for D (5 bases). The V gene's germline CDR1 is MNHNY and CDR2 SVGAGI (reference sequence). Trimming cost V 2 bases and J 5 bases, with 15 bases left between them. This CDR3 region has 16 residues. CDR3 nucleotides: TGTGCCAGCAGTTACGTAAGACAGAGATATACCGGGGAGCTGTTTTTT. As protein: CASSYVRQRYTGELFF.

Points on this clone: Germline is not matched at one junction end, which may reflect a read error. The rearrangement joins TRBV7-9 to TRBJ1-1; D call uncertain. Germline-derived CDR1 and CDR2 are SEHNR and FQNEAQ (reference sequence). The CDR3 is made up of 12 amino acids. In DNA form, the CDR3 reads TGTTCCAGCAGCTTAGAAAGTAGTGAAGCTTTCTTT. Translating it yields CSSSLESSEAFF.

The chain uses TRBV9 and TRBJ2-1; 9 bases map to TRBD2. The V and J ends lost 3 bases and 1 base, in that order; junction bases with no gene match: 2. CDR1 and CDR2 (germline): SGDLS, YYNGEE. The CDR3 is 15 amino acids. The CDR3 loop reads CASSASGGSYNEQFF. The CDR3 nucleotides read TGTGCCAGCAGCGCCAGCGGGGGGTCCTACAATGAGCAGTTCTTC.

J is TRBJ1-6 and V is TRBV7-2; the D is unclear. V was shortened by 3 bases and J by 6 bases, with 6 bases between the two germline ends. Germline values: CDR1 SGHTA, CDR2 FQGNSA. CDR3 length: 13 residues. CDR3 nucleotide sequence: TGTGCCAGCAGCTTGTATAGTAATTCACCCCTCCACTTT. Its protein is CASSLYSNSPLHF.